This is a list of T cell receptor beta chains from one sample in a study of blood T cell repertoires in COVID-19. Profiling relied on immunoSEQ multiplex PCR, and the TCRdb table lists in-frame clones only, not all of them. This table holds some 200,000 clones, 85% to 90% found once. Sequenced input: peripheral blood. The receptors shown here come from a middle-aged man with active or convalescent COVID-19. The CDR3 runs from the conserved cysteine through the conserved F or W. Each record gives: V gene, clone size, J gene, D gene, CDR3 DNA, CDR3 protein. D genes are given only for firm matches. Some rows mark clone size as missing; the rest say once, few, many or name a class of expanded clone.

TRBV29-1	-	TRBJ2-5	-	TGCAGCGTTGCCCTCCCGGGTAGATACCAAGAGACCCAGTACTTC	CSVALPGRYQETQYF
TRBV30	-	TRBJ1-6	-	TGTGCCTGGAGGGGGGAACCGGGAGAACCCCTCCACTTT	CAWRGEPGEPLHF
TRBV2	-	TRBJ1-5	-	TGTGCCAGCTCTGAGGGGGGGAATCAGCCCCAGCATTTT	CASSEGGNQPQHF
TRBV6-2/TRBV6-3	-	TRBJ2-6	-	TGTGCCAGCAGTTACGAGTCTTATTGGGCCAACGTCCTGACTTTC	CASSYESYWANVLTF
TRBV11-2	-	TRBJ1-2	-	TGTGCCAGCAGCTTAGAGAGAACCGGGTTATATTACGGCTACACCTTC	CASSLERTGLYYGYTF
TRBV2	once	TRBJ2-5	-	TGTGCCAGCAGGGGCCTCGACCCATCGGAGACCCAGTACTTC	CASRGLDPSETQYF
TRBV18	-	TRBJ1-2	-	TGTGCCAGCTCACCACCGAGGGACACCTACTATGGCTACACCTTC	CASSPPRDTYYGYTF
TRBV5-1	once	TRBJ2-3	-	TGCGCCAGCAGCGCGGGACTTAAGACAGATACGCAGTATTTT	CASSAGLKTDTQYF
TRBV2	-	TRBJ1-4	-	TGTGCCAGCAAAGAGTGGGGGCTAAGGGAAAAACTGTTTTTT	CASKEWGLREKLFF
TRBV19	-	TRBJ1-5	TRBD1	TGTGCCAGTCAAATCGCGGGACAGGGTGATCAGCCCCAGCATTTT	CASQIAGQGDQPQHF
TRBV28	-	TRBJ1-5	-	TGTGCCAGCAGCGTGACAGGAAATCAGCCCCAGCATTTT	CASSVTGNQPQHF
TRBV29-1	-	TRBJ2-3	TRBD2	TGCAGCGCAAAACCGGGACTAGCGGGGACCCCAGATACGCAGTATTTT	CSAKPGLAGTPDTQYF
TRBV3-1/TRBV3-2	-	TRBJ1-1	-	TGTGCCAGCAGCCAAATGACAGACACTGAAGCTTTCTTT	CASSQMTDTEAFF
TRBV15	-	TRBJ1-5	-	TGTGCCACCAGCAGACGGAGCCTACGGGATAGCAATCAGCCCCAGCATTTT	CATSRRSLRDSNQPQHF
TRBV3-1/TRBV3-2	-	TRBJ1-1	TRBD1	TGTGCCAGCAGCCCTAGGGGGCGCGGCACTGAAGCTTTCTTT	CASSPRGRGTEAFF
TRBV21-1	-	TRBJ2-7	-	TGTGCCAGCAGTTCGCTTTGGGGGACAGGGGACGAGCAGTACTTC	CASSSLWGTGDEQYF
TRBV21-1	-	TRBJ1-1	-	TGTGCCAGCAGCGGGGACAGGTGGTTGAACACTGAAGCTTTCTTT	CASSGDRWLNTEAFF
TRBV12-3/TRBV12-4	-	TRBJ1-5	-	TGTGCCAGCAGTTTTTCGAGACAGTCACAGCATTTT	CASSFSRQSQHF
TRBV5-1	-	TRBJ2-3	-	TGCGCCAGCAGCCCCCAGGGGCTGGTCATAGATACGCAGTATTTT	CASSPQGLVIDTQYF
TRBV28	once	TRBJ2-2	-	TGTGCCAGCAGTTTAAGCAGGGCCGGGGAGCTGTTTTTT	CASSLSRAGELFF
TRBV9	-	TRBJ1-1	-	TGTGCCAGCAGCCCCCCCCCTGGAGTCGCGGCCACTGAAGCTTTCTTT	CASSPPPGVAATEAFF
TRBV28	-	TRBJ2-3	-	TGTGCCAGCAGTTTAGGAGGGGGGGCCACAGATACGCAGTATTTT	CASSLGGGATDTQYF
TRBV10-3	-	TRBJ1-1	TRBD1	TGTGCCATCAGTGAAGAGACAGGGCTCGGGCGAGCTTTCTTT	CAISEETGLGRAFF